This T cell receptor beta chain was identified in a study of blood T cell repertoires in COVID-19. Original methodology: Using reference gene primer amplification, nucleated cell counts were estimated. This table comes from immunoSEQ multiplex PCR, and its TCRdb copy is limited to in-frame clones, with some not included. V, J and clone size derive from that table, while D and trimming were established from the DNA sequence. The table lists fewer than 250,000 clones, around 80% of them singletons, with roughly 7.6% in the top ten. The CDR3 extends over 14 amino acids. Germline CDR1 reads MNHEY; CDR2 reads SVGAGI. The trim removed 4 bases at V and 5 bases at J, leaving 5 bases unmatched.

This receptor was obtained from a woman aged 50 to 60 with acute or convalescent COVID-19. The rearrangement joins TRBV6-5 to TRBJ1-2; 9 nucleotides match TRBD1. Material: peripheral blood. The CDR3 protein is CASSSTGGGYGYTF. The CDR3 DNA is TGTGCCAGCAGTTCGACAGGGGGTGGATATGGCTACACCTTC.